A selection of T cell receptor beta chains follows, all from one sample in a study of CD8 T cells in ankylosing spondylitis. TCRdb re-derived calls from the 5' RACE reads in MiXCR, one entry per CDR3 protein. The sample lists roughly 160,000 distinct CDR3 sequences, more than 9% occurring once. Sequencing was performed on blood, either unsorted or a sorted T cell fraction (not recorded which). All receptors come from a male donor with ankylosing spondylitis or in good health (not recorded which). Both conserved end residues are part of each CDR3. Clone size, where shown, is once, few, many, or a class for clones that have expanded.

TRBJ1-2 18 TRBV29-1 - CSVETGGANTQGSYDYTF
TRBJ2-3 15 TRBV10-3 - CAISLDRELTDTQYF
TRBJ2-1 10 TRBV20-1 - CSARGYKQFF
TRBJ2-4 12 TRBV20-1 many CSASPDSHIQYF
TRBJ2-1 13 TRBV9 - CASQGSSYNEQFF
TRBJ2-7 14 TRBV12-1 - CASGPGPFDDEQYF
TRBJ2-5 14 TRBV5-1 many CASSFDGDQETQYF
TRBJ1-1 14 TRBV4-3 many CASSQDRRLTEAFF
TRBJ1-6 13 TRBV10-3 many CAISAGDRSPLHF
TRBJ2-1 13 TRBV7-2 - CASASWSYNEQFF
TRBJ2-1 17 TRBV5-5 - CASSLTGGPSSYNEQFF
TRBJ1-2 13 TRBV20-1 many CSAKTGVTYGYTF
TRBJ2-2 16 TRBV12-3/TRBV12-4 many CASSAQGRGPTGELFF
TRBJ1-1 14 TRBV5-1 many CASTVTGLNTEAFF
TRBJ1-2 13 TRBV3-1 many CASSQADYYGYTF
TRBJ2-4 14 TRBV12-3/TRBV12-4 many CASSLEWAKNIQYF
TRBJ2-2 15 TRBV29-1 few CSVEDRGQLTGELFF
TRBJ1-4 17 TRBV28 many CAVVGGGVPTTNEKLFF
TRBJ2-2 13 TRBV20-1 few CSARVVSTGELFF
TRBJ2-5 13 TRBV20-1 many CSETSGGYKTQYF
TRBJ1-2 14 TRBV7-2 few CASSADREFYGYTF
TRBJ2-1 15 TRBV21-1 many CASKGQTGTYNEQFF